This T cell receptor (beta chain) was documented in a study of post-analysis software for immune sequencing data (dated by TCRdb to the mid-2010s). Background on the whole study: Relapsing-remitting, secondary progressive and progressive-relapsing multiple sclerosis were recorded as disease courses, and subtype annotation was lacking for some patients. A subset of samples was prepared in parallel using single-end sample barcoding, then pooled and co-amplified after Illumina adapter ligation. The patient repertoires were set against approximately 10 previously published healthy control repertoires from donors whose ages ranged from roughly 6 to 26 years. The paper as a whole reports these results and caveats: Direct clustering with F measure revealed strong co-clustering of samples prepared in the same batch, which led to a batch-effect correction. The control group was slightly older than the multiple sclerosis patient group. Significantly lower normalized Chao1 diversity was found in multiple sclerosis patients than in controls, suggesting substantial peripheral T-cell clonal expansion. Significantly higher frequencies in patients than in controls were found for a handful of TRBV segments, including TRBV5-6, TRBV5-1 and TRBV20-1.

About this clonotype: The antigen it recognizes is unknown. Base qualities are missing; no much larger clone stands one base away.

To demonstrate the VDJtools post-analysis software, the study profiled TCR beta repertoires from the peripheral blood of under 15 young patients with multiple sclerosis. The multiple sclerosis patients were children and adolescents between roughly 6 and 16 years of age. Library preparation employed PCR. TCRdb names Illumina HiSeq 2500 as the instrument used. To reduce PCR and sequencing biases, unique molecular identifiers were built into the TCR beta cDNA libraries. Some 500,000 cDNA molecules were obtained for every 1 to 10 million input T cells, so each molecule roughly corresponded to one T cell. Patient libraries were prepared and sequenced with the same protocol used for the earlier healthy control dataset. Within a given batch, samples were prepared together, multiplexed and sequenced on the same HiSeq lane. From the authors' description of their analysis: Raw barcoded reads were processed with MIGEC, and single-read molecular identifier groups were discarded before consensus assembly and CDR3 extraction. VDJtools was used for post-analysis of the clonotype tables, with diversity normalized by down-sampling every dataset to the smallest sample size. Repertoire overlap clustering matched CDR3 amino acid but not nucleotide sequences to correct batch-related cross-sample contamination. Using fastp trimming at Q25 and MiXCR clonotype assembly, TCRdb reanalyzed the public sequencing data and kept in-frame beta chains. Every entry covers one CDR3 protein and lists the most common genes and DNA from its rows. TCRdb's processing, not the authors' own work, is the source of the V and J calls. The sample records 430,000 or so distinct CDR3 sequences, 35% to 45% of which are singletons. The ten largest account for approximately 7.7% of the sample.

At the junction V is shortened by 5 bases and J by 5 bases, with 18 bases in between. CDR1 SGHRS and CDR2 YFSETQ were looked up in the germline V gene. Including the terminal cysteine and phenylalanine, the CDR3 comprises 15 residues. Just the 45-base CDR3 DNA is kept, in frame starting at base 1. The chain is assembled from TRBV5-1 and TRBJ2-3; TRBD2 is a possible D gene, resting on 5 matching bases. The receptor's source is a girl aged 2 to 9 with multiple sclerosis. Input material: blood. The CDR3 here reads CASSASSQWRDTQYF. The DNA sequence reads TGCGCCAGCAGTGCTAGCTCCCAGTGGAGAGATACGCAGTATTTT. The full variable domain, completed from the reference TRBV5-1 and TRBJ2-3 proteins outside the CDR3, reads KAGVTQTPRYLIKTRGQQVTLSCSPISGHRSVSWYQQTPGQGLQFLFEYFSETQRNKGNFPGRFSGRQFSNSRSEMNVSTLELGDSALYLCASSASSQWRDTQYFGPGTRLTVL.